This passage covers 8 T cell receptor beta chains from one sample sequenced in a study of T-cell reconstitution after alpha-beta-depleted transplantation in children. Unique molecular identifiers were built into the TCRbeta library. TCRdb reprocessed the PCR reads with MiXCR, giving one entry per CDR3 protein. Found here are 450,000 to 600,000 distinct CDR3 sequences, 18% of them singletons; the top ten hold 3.3%. The source was PBMCs from the stem cell graft donor, collected from the stem cell graft. The source is a human donor who donated a stem cell graft to a child with acute lymphoblastic leukemia.

The chain employs TRBV4-1 and TRBJ2-1; the D is unclear. The CDR3 extends over 14 amino acids. The V gene's germline CDR1 is MGHRA and CDR2 YSYEKL. Between the trimmed V and J ends, which lost 1 base and 6 bases, there was a span of 10 bases. This CDR3 is CASSQVTSGNEQFF. For the CDR3, the DNA is TGCGCCAGCAGCCAAGTAACGAGTGGCAATGAGCAGTTCTTC.

This clonotype was recorded only once. The chain links TRBV18 to TRBJ1-5, with a possible D match to TRBD1 (6 bases). From germline, CDR1 is KGHSH and CDR2 LQKENI. The germline V and J ends were trimmed by 5 bases and 7 bases, with 18 bases remaining between them. The CDR3 length is 15 residues. CDR3 nucleotide sequence: TGTGCCAGCTCATCAGCGACAGGAATGAAGCAGCCCCAGCATTTT. Amino acids: CASSSATGMKQPQHF.

This clonotype was picked up a small number of times. V usage is TRBV10-3 and J usage is TRBJ2-1; 9 bases fit TRBD2. This CDR3 contains 16 residues. After removal of 7 bases from V and 8 bases from J, the junction contained 15 bases not matched to a gene. Germline V gene data show CDR1 as ENHRY and CDR2 as SYGVKD. The CDR3 reads CAITRGGRAFYDEQFF. The CDR3 bases are TGTGCCATCACTCGGGGCGGGAGGGCCTTTTATGATGAGCAGTTCTTC.

Comments on this clonotype: One junction end disagrees with the germline gene, perhaps due to a read error. V gene TRBV5-1 combines with J gene TRBJ2-5; possibly TRBD2 for D (6 bases). The CDR3 spans 14 residues. Germline lookup yields CDR1 SGHRS and CDR2 YFSETQ. The DNA of the CDR3 is TGCGCCAGCGGCTTGGGCGGGACCGGAGAGACCCAGTACTTC. Translated: CASGLGGTGETQYF.

This chain joins TRBV20-1 and TRBJ2-3; 7 bases are shared with TRBD2. The junction had 5 bases not matched to a gene; V was cut back by 0 bases and J by 2 bases. The germline V gene has CDR1 DFQATT and CDR2 SNEGSKA (reference sequence). The CDR3 is 15 residues long. The DNA of the CDR3 is TGCAGTGCTAGAGACCGGGACTACTACACAGATACGCAGTATTTT. Protein sequence: CSARDRDYYTDTQYF.

The V and J genes are TRBV7-2 and TRBJ2-7; 8 nucleotides align to TRBD1. Trimming removed 4 bases from V and 3 bases from J; junction bases left unmatched: 8. The CDR3 extends over 15 amino acids. Germline V lookup: CDR1 SGHTA, CDR2 FQGNSA. The chain's CDR3 is CASSSLGQGRYEQYF. CDR3 bases: TGTGCCAGCAGCTCACTCGGACAGGGTCGCTACGAGCAGTACTTC.

This clonotype was seen only a few times. The chain is built from TRBV30 and TRBJ2-4; 9 positions match TRBD1. The germline V gene encodes CDR1 GTSNPN and CDR2 SVGIG (reference sequence). V was pared by 5 bases and J by 6 bases, with 8 bases of the junction left unmatched. CDR3 length: 14 residues. The CDR3 DNA is TGTGCCTGGGGGGTAGGACAGGGGAGAAACATTCAGTACTTC. As protein: CAWGVGQGRNIQYF.

This clonotype has only a few counts. The chain employs TRBV4-1 and TRBJ2-7, with 15 bases aligning to TRBD2. CDR3 length: 17 amino acids. CDR1 and CDR2 from the germline V gene are MGHRA and YSYEKL. V trimming: 0 bases; J trimming: 4 bases; junction bases outside the gene matches: 4. CDR3 residues: CASSQDMGLAGGYEQYF. The CDR3 region has the DNA TGCGCCAGCAGCCAAGATATGGGACTAGCGGGAGGATACGAGCAGTACTTC.